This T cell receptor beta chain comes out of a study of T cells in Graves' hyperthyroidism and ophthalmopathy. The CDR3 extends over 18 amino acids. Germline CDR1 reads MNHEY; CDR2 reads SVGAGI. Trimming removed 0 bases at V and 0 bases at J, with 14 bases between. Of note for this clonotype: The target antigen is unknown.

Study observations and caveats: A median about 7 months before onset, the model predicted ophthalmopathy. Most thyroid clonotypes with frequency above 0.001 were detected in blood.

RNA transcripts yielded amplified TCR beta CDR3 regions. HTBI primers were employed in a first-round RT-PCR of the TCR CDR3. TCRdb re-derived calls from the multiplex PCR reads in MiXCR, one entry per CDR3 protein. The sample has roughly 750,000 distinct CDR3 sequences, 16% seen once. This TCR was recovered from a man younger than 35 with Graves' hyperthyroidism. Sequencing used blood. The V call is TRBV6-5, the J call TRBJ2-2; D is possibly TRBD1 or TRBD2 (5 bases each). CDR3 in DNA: TGTGCCAGCAGTTACTCCCGCAGGGAGCTATCGAACACCGGGGAGCTGTTTTTT. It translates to CASSYSRRELSNTGELFF.